Listed here is a single TCR beta chain. No antigen is known for it. The data stem from a study of CD8 T cells in Susac syndrome. CD8+ and CD4+ T cells circulating in blood were sequenced for TCR beta. TEMRA cells were FACS-enriched, unlike CD8+ and CD4+ T cells, which were negatively isolated. Findings and limits, study-wide: An acknowledgment was made by the study that its TCR sequencing and HLA analysis involved relatively few individuals.

Reverse transcription of roughly 0.5 to 1 ug RNA was performed with random hexamers. An immunoSEQ multiplex PCR amplified TCR beta CDR3 over 54 Vbeta and 13 Jbeta. TCRdb ran MiXCR on the immunoSEQ multiplex PCR reads and lists one entry per CDR3 protein. The sample has some 400,000 distinct CDR3 sequences, around 83% seen once. Per germline, CDR1 LGHDT and CDR2 YNNKEL (reference sequence). V lost 6 bases and J 5 bases, leaving 14 bases between the germline ends. CDR3 length equals 14 residues. The chain uses TRBV3-1 and TRBJ2-1; D gene unclear. This TCR derives from a human donor with multiple sclerosis. Material: CD8+ T cells from PBMCs. CDR3 in amino acids: CASSLKAANNEQFF. The CDR3 DNA sequence: TGTGCCAGCAGTCTTAAGGCTGCAAACAATGAGCAGTTCTTC.